A selection of T cell receptor beta chains follows, all from one sample in a study of blood T cell repertoires in COVID-19. Assay used: immunoSEQ multiplex PCR; TCRdb lists only in-frame clones, some missing. The table has about 260,000 clones, roughly 86% seen once. Source material: PBMCs or T cells enriched from blood (not recorded which). The receptor source for this set is a woman aged 45-59 years who had recovered from COVID-19. Each CDR3 is given with its conserved first and last residue. The D gene is left open where the match is weak. Only some rows state a clone size, as once, few, many or a class for expanded clones.

clone_size | cdr3_length | j_call | v_call | d_call | cdr3_aa | cdr3_nt
- | 13 | TRBJ1-1 | TRBV5-8 | - | CASSFGGNTEAFF | TGTGCCAGCAGCTTTGGAGGGAACACTGAAGCTTTCTTT
- | 16 | TRBJ2-4 | TRBV15 | TRBD2 | CATGGSASGSKNIQYF | TGTGCCACCGGCGGCTCGGCTAGCGGATCCAAAAACATTCAGTACTTC
- | 14 | TRBJ2-7 | TRBV28 | - | CASSLSGTRYEQYF | TGTGCCAGCAGTTTATCAGGGACAAGATACGAGCAGTACTTC
few | 14 | TRBJ1-5 | TRBV28 | - | CASSLTGFYQPQHF | TGTGCCAGCAGTTTGACAGGTTTTTATCAGCCCCAGCATTTT
- | 16 | TRBJ2-5 | TRBV7-2 | TRBD2 | CASSLRGLAAVQTQYF | TGTGCCAGCAGCTTGCGGGGACTAGCGGCGGTACAGACCCAGTACTTC
- | 15 | TRBJ1-1 | TRBV9 | - | CASSPEVGVGTEAFF | TGTGCCAGCAGCCCCGAGGTCGGGGTGGGCACTGAAGCTTTCTTT
- | 15 | TRBJ1-6 | TRBV6-5 | TRBD1 | CASSYQGVGRSPLHF | TGTGCCAGCAGTTACCAGGGGGTCGGGCGTTCACCCCTCCACTTT
- | 14 | TRBJ1-5 | TRBV6-2/TRBV6-3 | TRBD1 | CASSYTTGSQPQHF | TGTGCCAGCAGTTACACGACAGGGAGTCAGCCCCAGCATTTT
- | 13 | TRBJ1-2 | TRBV25-1 | - | CASRPGHLYGYTF | TGTGCCAGCCGACCGGGACACCTCTATGGCTACACCTTC
- | 14 | TRBJ1-5 | TRBV6-5 | TRBD1 | CASSSTGVDQPQHF | TGTGCCAGCAGTTCGACAGGGGTGGACCAGCCCCAGCATTTT
- | 15 | TRBJ1-2 | TRBV19 | - | CASSTRTDLHYGYTF | TGTGCCAGTAGTACCAGGACAGACCTTCACTATGGCTACACCTTC
- | 14 | TRBJ2-1 | TRBV7-2 | TRBD1 | CASSFPGQYNEQFF | TGTGCCAGCAGCTTTCCGGGACAGTACAATGAGCAGTTCTTC
- | 13 | TRBJ2-7 | TRBV11-3 | TRBD1 | CASSSGQGYEQYF | TGTGCCAGCAGCTCGGGACAGGGCTACGAGCAGTACTTC
few | 14 | TRBJ1-5 | TRBV6-1 | - | CASSERSNNQPQHF | TGTGCCAGCAGTGAGCGTTCGAACAATCAGCCCCAGCATTTT
- | 17 | TRBJ2-7 | TRBV10-1 | TRBD2 | CASRSLAGVVNSYEQYF | TGCGCCAGCCGCTCGCTAGCGGGAGTGGTCAACTCCTACGAGCAGTACTTC
- | 17 | TRBJ1-6 | TRBV5-1 | TRBD1 | CASSLRRQGADNSPLHF | TGCGCCAGCAGCTTAAGGAGACAGGGGGCGGATAATTCACCCCTCCACTTT
few | 15 | TRBJ2-1 | TRBV18 | TRBD1 | CASSSGTGGYNEQFF | TGTGCCAGCTCCTCCGGGACAGGGGGCTATAATGAGCAGTTCTTC
- | 13 | TRBJ2-7 | TRBV19 | TRBD2 | CASSAGVAYEQYF | TGTGCCAGTAGTGCGGGAGTCGCTTACGAGCAGTACTTC
- | 14 | TRBJ1-2 | TRBV7-2 | - | CASSPQQGNYGYTF | TGTGCCAGCAGCCCTCAACAGGGTAACTATGGCTACACCTTC
- | 13 | TRBJ1-5 | TRBV3-1/TRBV3-2 | - | CASSQDTIQPQHF | TGTGCCAGCAGCCAAGATACTATTCAGCCCCAGCATTTT
- | 17 | TRBJ1-4 | TRBV18 | - | CASSPLLAAATNEKLFF | TGTGCCAGCTCACCATTATTGGCGGCCGCAACTAATGAAAAACTGTTTTTT
- | 15 | TRBJ2-7 | TRBV7-9 | TRBD2 | CASSFSRGGSYEQYF | TGTGCCAGCAGCTTTTCACGGGGGGGCTCCTACGAGCAGTACTTC
- | 15 | TRBJ2-7 | TRBV6-5 | TRBD1 | CASRDRGLSSYEQYF | TGTGCCAGCAGAGACAGGGGGTTAAGCTCCTACGAGCAGTACTTC
- | 16 | TRBJ2-1 | TRBV6-2/TRBV6-3 | TRBD2 | CASSAVGLAGRDEQFF | TGTGCCAGCAGTGCCGTCGGACTAGCGGGGAGAGATGAGCAGTTCTTC
- | 14 | TRBJ1-1 | TRBV7-2 | - | CASSFGQSNTEAFF | TGTGCCAGCAGCTTCGGACAGTCGAACACTGAAGCTTTCTTT
- | 18 | TRBJ1-2 | TRBV29-1 | TRBD1 | CSVLGTGAFININYGYTF | TGCAGCGTTTTGGGGACAGGTGCCTTTATAAATATTAACTATGGCTACACCTTC
- | 14 | TRBJ1-5 | TRBV6-2/TRBV6-3 | - | CASSMDSENQPQHF | TGTGCCAGCAGTATGGACAGCGAGAATCAGCCCCAGCATTTT
- | 14 | TRBJ1-1 | TRBV19 | - | CASTQQRGGTEAFF | TGTGCCAGTACTCAACAGCGCGGGGGCACTGAAGCTTTCTTT
- | 14 | TRBJ1-5 | TRBV5-8 | - | CASSWRDRNQPQHF | TGTGCCAGCAGCTGGCGGGACCGGAATCAGCCCCAGCATTTT
- | 14 | TRBJ2-4 | TRBV5-6 | TRBD1 | CASSWTGAKNIQYF | TGTGCCAGCAGCTGGACAGGGGCCAAAAACATTCAGTACTTC
- | 16 | TRBJ1-2 | TRBV7-2 | - | CASSLAGLGGNYGYTF | TGTGCCAGCAGCTTAGCAGGTTTGGGCGGGAACTATGGCTACACCTTC
- | 17 | TRBJ2-5 | TRBV11-3 | TRBD2 | CASSPWTSGGPQETQYF | TGTGCCAGCAGCCCCTGGACTAGCGGGGGCCCCCAAGAGACCCAGTACTTC
- | 17 | TRBJ1-5 | TRBV4-2 | - | CASSPHGAGISNQPQHF | TGTGCCAGCAGCCCTCATGGGGCAGGGATTAGCAATCAGCCCCAGCATTTT
- | 14 | TRBJ1-4 | TRBV7-9 | TRBD1 | CASSLPRTGEKLFF | TGTGCCAGCAGCTTACCCCGGACAGGTGAAAAACTGTTTTTT
- | 17 | TRBJ1-5 | TRBV4-2 | TRBD1 | CASSQAGQGTSNQPQHF | TGTGCCAGCAGCCAAGCCGGACAGGGAACTAGCAATCAGCCCCAGCATTTT
- | 13 | TRBJ2-3 | TRBV19 | - | CASSIGFGGTQYF | TGTGCCAGTAGTATAGGCTTCGGGGGTACGCAGTATTTT
- | 18 | TRBJ2-7 | TRBV21-1 | - | CASSKGDRGGRATHEQYF | TGTGCCAGCAGCAAAGGGGATCGAGGCGGGAGGGCCACCCACGAGCAGTACTTC
- | 13 | TRBJ1-4 | TRBV29-1 | TRBD1 | CSVEGDRGEKLFF | TGCAGCGTTGAAGGGGACAGGGGTGAAAAACTGTTTTTT
- | 13 | TRBJ2-5 | TRBV9 | - | CASSVGVQETQYF | TGTGCCAGCAGCGTAGGAGTCCAAGAGACCCAGTACTTC
- | 18 | TRBJ2-7 | TRBV4-2 | TRBD1 | CASSQDLGATGAAYEQYF | TGTGCCAGCAGCCAGGACCTTGGGGCGACAGGGGCGGCCTACGAGCAGTACTTC
- | 17 | TRBJ2-1 | TRBV2 | TRBD2 | CASRPSTSGSIGNEQFF | TGTGCCAGCAGGCCCTCGACTAGCGGGAGTATTGGGAATGAGCAGTTCTTC
- | 16 | TRBJ2-2 | TRBV7-8 | TRBD2 | CASSFVAGTNTGELFF | TGTGCCAGCAGCTTTGTAGCGGGAACGAACACCGGGGAGCTGTTTTTT
- | 16 | TRBJ2-5 | TRBV7-2 | TRBD2 | CASRSSGSGAQETQYF | TGTGCCAGCAGATCTAGCGGGAGCGGGGCACAAGAGACCCAGTACTTC
- | 16 | TRBJ2-2 | TRBV24-1 | TRBD2 | CATSTGLAGSTGELFF | TGTGCCACCAGTACCGGACTAGCGGGATCCACCGGGGAGCTGTTTTTT
- | 13 | TRBJ1-5 | TRBV6-2/TRBV6-3 | - | CASSQGLNQPQHF | TGTGCCAGCAGCCAGGGGTTGAATCAGCCCCAGCATTTT
- | 14 | TRBJ2-3 | TRBV18 | - | CASSPRPGSDTQYF | TGTGCCAGCTCACCACGCCCGGGATCAGATACGCAGTATTTT
- | 16 | TRBJ2-7 | TRBV4-3 | - | CASSQDSRAVSYEQYF | TGCGCCAGCAGCCAAGATTCGAGGGCAGTCTCCTACGAGCAGTACTTC
- | 15 | TRBJ1-4 | TRBV11-2 | TRBD1 | CASSLVTGGVGQLFF | TGTGCCAGCAGCTTAGTCACAGGGGGCGTAGGGCAACTGTTTTTT
few | 14 | TRBJ1-3 | TRBV16 | - | CASSRQESGNTIYF | TGTGCCAGCAGCCGACAGGAGAGTGGAAACACCATATATTTT
- | 13 | TRBJ2-7 | TRBV7-3 | TRBD2 | CASSLGTSREQYF | TGTGCCAGCAGCTTAGGGACTAGCCGAGAGCAGTACTTC
- | 17 | TRBJ2-4 | TRBV7-8 | TRBD1 | CASSPWDRFRGKNIQYF | TGTGCCAGCAGCCCTTGGGACAGGTTTCGGGGCAAAAACATTCAGTACTTC
- | 15 | TRBJ1-2 | TRBV5-5 | - | CASSLAPDTRSGYTF | TGTGCCAGCAGCTTGGCACCGGACACGAGGTCTGGCTACACCTTC
- | 15 | TRBJ1-6 | TRBV7-2 | TRBD1 | CASSQGQVPNSPLHF | TGTGCCAGCAGCCAAGGACAGGTCCCCAATTCACCCCTCCACTTT
- | 14 | TRBJ1-6 | TRBV11-3 | TRBD1 | CASSFQGDNSPLHF | TGTGCCAGCAGCTTCCAGGGGGACAATTCACCCCTCCACTTT
- | 13 | TRBJ1-3 | TRBV18 | - | CASQSGGGNTIYF | TGTGCCAGCCAGTCGGGTGGTGGAAACACCATATATTTT
- | 15 | TRBJ2-7 | TRBV6-5 | TRBD1 | CASSQRDRGLYEQYF | TGTGCCAGCAGTCAACGGGACAGGGGGCTCTACGAGCAGTACTTC
- | 13 | TRBJ2-5 | TRBV20-1 | - | CSASRGIQETQYF | TGCAGTGCTAGTAGGGGGATACAAGAGACCCAGTACTTC